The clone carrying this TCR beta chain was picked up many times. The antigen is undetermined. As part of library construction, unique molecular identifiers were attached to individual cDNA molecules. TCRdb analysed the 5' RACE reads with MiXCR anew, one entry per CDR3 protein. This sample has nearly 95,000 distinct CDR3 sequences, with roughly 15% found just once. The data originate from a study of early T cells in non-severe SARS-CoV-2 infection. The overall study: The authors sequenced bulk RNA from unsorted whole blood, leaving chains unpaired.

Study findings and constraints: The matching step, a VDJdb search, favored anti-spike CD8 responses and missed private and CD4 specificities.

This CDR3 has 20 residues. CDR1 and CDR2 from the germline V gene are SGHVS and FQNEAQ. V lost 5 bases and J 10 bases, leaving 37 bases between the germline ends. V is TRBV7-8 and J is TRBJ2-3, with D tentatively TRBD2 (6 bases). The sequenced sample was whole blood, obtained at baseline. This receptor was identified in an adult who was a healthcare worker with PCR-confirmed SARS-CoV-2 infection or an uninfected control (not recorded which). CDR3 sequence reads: CASSPFRLDFSLGDPWAQYF. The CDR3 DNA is TGTGCCAGCAGCCCTTTCCGACTAGATTTCTCTCTGGGCGACCCCTGGGCGCAGTATTTT.